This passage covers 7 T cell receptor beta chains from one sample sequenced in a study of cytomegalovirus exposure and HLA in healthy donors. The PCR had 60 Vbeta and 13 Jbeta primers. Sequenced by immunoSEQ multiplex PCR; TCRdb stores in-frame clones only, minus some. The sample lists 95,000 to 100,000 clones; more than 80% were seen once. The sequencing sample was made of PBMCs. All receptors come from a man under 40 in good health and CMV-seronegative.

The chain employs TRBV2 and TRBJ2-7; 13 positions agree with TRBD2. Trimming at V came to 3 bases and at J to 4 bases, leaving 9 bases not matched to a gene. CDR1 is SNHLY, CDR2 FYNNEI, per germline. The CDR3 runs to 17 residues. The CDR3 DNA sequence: TGTGCCAGCAGTGACCCCCCGGGGACTAGCGGGGTGTACGAGCAGTACTTC. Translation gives CASSDPPGTSGVYEQYF.

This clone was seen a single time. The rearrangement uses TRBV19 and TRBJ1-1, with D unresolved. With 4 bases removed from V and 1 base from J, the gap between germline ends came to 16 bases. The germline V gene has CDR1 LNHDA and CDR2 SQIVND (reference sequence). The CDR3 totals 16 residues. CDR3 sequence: CASSKWRSQENTEAFF. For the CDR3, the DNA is TGTGCCAGTAGTAAATGGAGGAGCCAAGAGAACACTGAAGCTTTCTTT.

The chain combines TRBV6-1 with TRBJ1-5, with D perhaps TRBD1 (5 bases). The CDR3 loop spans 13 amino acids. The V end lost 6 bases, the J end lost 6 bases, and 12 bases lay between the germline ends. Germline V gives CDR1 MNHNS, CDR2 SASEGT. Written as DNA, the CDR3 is TGTGCCAGCAGGCTATCGGGGGGTCAGCCCCAGCATTTT. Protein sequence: CASRLSGGQPQHF.

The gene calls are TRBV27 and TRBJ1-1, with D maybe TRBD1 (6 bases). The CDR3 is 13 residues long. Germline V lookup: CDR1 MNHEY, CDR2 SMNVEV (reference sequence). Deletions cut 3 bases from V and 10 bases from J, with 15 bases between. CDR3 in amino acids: CASSFTGLGGAFF. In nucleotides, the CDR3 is TGTGCCAGCAGTTTTACAGGTTTAGGGGGAGCTTTCTTT.

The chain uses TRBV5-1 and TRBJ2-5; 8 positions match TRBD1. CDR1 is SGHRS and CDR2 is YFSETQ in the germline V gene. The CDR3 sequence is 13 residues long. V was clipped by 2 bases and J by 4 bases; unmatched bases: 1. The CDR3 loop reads CASSFGQGETQYF. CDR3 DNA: TGCGCCAGCAGCTTCGGACAGGGAGAGACCCAGTACTTC. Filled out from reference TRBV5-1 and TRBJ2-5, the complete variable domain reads KAGVTQTPRYLIKTRGQQVTLSCSPISGHRSVSWYQQTPGQGLQFLFEYFSETQRNKGNFPGRFSGRQFSNSRSEMNVSTLELGDSALYLCASSFGQGETQYFGPGTRLLVL.

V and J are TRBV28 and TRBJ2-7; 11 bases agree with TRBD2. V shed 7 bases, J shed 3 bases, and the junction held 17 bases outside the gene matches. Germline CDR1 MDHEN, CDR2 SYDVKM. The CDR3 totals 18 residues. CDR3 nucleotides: TGTGCCAGCATTTCACTAGCGGGAGCCGGTATGAACCTCTACGAGCAGTACTTC. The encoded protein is CASISLAGAGMNLYEQYF.

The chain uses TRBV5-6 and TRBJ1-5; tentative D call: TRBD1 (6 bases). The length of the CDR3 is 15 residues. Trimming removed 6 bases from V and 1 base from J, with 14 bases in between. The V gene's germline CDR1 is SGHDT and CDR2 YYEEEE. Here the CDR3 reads CASTESGVSNQPQHF. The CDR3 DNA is TGTGCCAGCACGGAGTCAGGGGTAAGCAATCAGCCCCAGCATTTT.